A selection of T cell receptor beta chains follows, all from one sample in a study of cytomegalovirus exposure and HLA in healthy donors. This table comes from immunoSEQ multiplex PCR, and its TCRdb copy is limited to in-frame clones, with some not included. Counted here are about 150,000 clones, 70% to 80% occurring once; the ten biggest clones make up around 7%. Sequenced input: PBMCs. These receptors were taken from a man aged 40-49 years in good health and CMV-seropositive. Each CDR3 is given with its conserved first and last residue. D genes are given only for firm matches. Size is omitted from some rows. Given values are once, few, many or a class for expanded clones.

NA	NA	TRBV28	TRBJ1-1	CASSTGETEAFF	TGTGCCAGCAGTACAGGTGAGACTGAAGCTTTCTTT
NA	NA	TRBV28	TRBJ2-1	CASSFSLPPEQFF	TGTGCCAGCAGTTTTAGTTTGCCCCCTGAGCAGTTCTTC
NA	NA	TRBV12-2	TRBJ1-6	CASRLRQLIRSPLHF	TGTGCAAGTCGCTTGAGACAGCTTATAAGATCACCCCTCCACTTT
NA	NA	TRBV2	TRBJ2-6	CASSERSSGANVLTF	TGTGCCAGCAGTGAAAGGAGCTCTGGGGCCAACGTCCTGACTTTC
NA	NA	TRBV5-4	TRBJ1-2	CASSLDLGDYGYTF	TGTGCCAGCAGCTTGGACCTAGGGGACTATGGCTACACCTTC
once	TRBD2	TRBV5-1	TRBJ2-7	CASSSTSGRRGEQYF	TGCGCCAGCAGCTCGACTAGCGGGAGAAGGGGCGAGCAGTACTTC
NA	TRBD1	TRBV2	TRBJ2-5	CASSDRTGTQETQYF	TGTGCCAGCAGCGATAGGACAGGGACCCAAGAGACCCAGTACTTC
NA	NA	TRBV20-1	TRBJ1-6	CAALSPLHF	TGCGCGGCCCTATCACCCCTCCACTTT
NA	NA	TRBV2	TRBJ1-1	CASKTQGNTEAFF	TGTGCCAGCAAGACACAGGGCAATACTGAAGCTTTCTTT
NA	NA	TRBV19	TRBJ2-1	CASTPSSYNEQFF	TGTGCCAGTACCCCGAGCTCCTACAATGAGCAGTTCTTC
NA	NA	TRBV2	TRBJ2-6	CASSYSSSGANVLTF	TGTGCCAGCTCGTACAGCTCCTCTGGGGCCAACGTCCTGACTTTC
NA	NA	TRBV6-1	TRBJ1-4	CASIERGNEEKLFF	TGTGCCAGCATCGAGCGGGGGAACGAGGAAAAACTGTTTTTT
NA	NA	TRBV6-6	TRBJ2-7	CASSFIGTSRYEQYF	TGTGCCAGCAGTTTCATCGGGACAAGTCGATACGAGCAGTACTTC
few	TRBD1	TRBV7-3	TRBJ1-6	CASSSPDRGQSPLHF	TGTGCCAGCAGCTCCCCCGACAGGGGGCAATCACCCCTCCACTTT
NA	NA	TRBV30	TRBJ2-6	CAWSAGSGANVLTF	TGTGCCTGGAGTGCCGGCTCTGGGGCCAACGTCCTGACTTTC
NA	NA	TRBV14	TRBJ2-5	CASSRSGGETQYF	TGTGCCAGCAGCCGTTCAGGGGGGGAGACCCAGTACTTC
NA	NA	TRBV5-6	TRBJ1-3	CASSLGAISGNTIYF	TGTGCCAGCAGCTTGGGGGCCATCTCTGGAAACACCATATATTTT
NA	NA	TRBV29-1	TRBJ2-2	CSAVRTGVAGELFF	TGCAGCGCCGTGCGGACGGGAGTGGCCGGGGAGCTGTTTTTT
NA	TRBD1	TRBV19	TRBJ1-6	CASSIDRGNSPLHF	TGTGCCAGTAGTATCGACAGGGGTAATTCACCCCTCCACTTT
NA	NA	TRBV11-2	TRBJ2-1	CASSLGLAGGEQFF	TGTGCCAGCAGCTTAGGGCTAGCTGGAGGGGAGCAGTTCTTC
NA	NA	TRBV28	TRBJ2-6	CASSIPSSGANVLTF	TGTGCCAGCAGCATACCCAGCTCTGGGGCCAACGTCCTGACTTTC
NA	TRBD1	TRBV7-6	TRBJ1-2	CASSPDRAPTYSGYTF	TGTGCCAGCAGCCCGGACAGGGCTCCCACCTATAGCGGCTACACCTTC